This T cell receptor beta chain was recorded in a study of blood T cell repertoires in COVID-19. This clone has just a few counts. Method: immunoSEQ multiplex PCR; TCRdb's copy keeps in-frame clones and lacks some. The sample records approximately 250,000 clones, roughly 80% being singletons. This TCR derives from a man aged 60-69 years with acute or convalescent COVID-19. The specimen sequenced was peripheral blood.

As DNA, the CDR3 is TGTGCCAGCAGCCCCAATTGGAGAGCGGGGATGGAGACCCAGTACTTC. Encoded protein: CASSPNWRAGMETQYF. The chain recombines TRBV9 with TRBJ2-5; 7 positions agree with TRBD2. The CDR3 consists of 16 residues. In germline, CDR1 is SGDLS, CDR2 YYNGEE. V gave up 4 bases and J gave up 5 bases; unmatched junction bases: 14.